Listed below are T cell receptor beta chains from one sample, sequenced in a study of shared clonotypes between healthy human individuals. The protocol was immunoSEQ multiplex PCR, while the TCRdb copy is restricted to in-frame clones and leaves out a portion. Of about 1.4 million clones listed, roughly 96% are singletons. The sample comprised naive CD4+ T cells sorted from blood. These receptors all stem from a young man in good health. CDR3s include the opening cysteine and the closing phenylalanine or tryptophan. The order of the fields is D gene, clone size, J gene, V gene, CDR3 protein. The D gene is left open where the match is weak. Clone size is stated in some rows and not others, as once, few, many or a class when expanded.

.,.,TRBJ2-3,TRBV19,CASSIGQGWADTQYF
.,.,TRBJ1-1,TRBV9,CASSLDRLNTEAFF
.,once,TRBJ1-3,TRBV18,CASSPGLQSSGNTIYF
.,.,TRBJ1-5,TRBV6-1,CASIRDSNQPQHF
.,.,TRBJ2-4,TRBV19,CASSITGSIAKNIQYF
.,once,TRBJ2-1,TRBV15,CATSFFSRSNEQFF
.,.,TRBJ1-1,TRBV29-1,CSAAQQNTEAFF
.,.,TRBJ2-7,TRBV28,CASRDGPLNEQYF
.,.,TRBJ1-1,TRBV7-3,CASSSHSVSLMNTEAFF
TRBD1,.,TRBJ2-1,TRBV5-4,CASSTRGQGVRYNEQFF
.,.,TRBJ2-7,TRBV28,CASSDGGSSYEQYF
.,.,TRBJ1-2,TRBV14,CASSQVQGGGYTF
TRBD2,.,TRBJ2-1,TRBV7-3,CASSPGGSGPYNEQFF
TRBD1,.,TRBJ2-1,TRBV28,CASRTGYNEQFF
.,.,TRBJ2-1,TRBV2,CASSETGPSYNEQFF
TRBD2,.,TRBJ2-3,TRBV5-1,CASSFTGLAGRTDTQYF
.,.,TRBJ2-6,TRBV19,CAAGSGAGANVLTF
.,.,TRBJ2-1,TRBV7-9,CASSPPLRQTTYNEQFF
.,.,TRBJ1-2,TRBV7-8,CASSLWAGAGGGYTF
TRBD1,.,TRBJ2-2,TRBV5-1,CASSYGQGSTGELFF
.,once,TRBJ2-7,TRBV5-1,CASSLVAPYEQYF
.,once,TRBJ1-3,TRBV14,CASSQGHTSGNTIYF
.,.,TRBJ1-1,TRBV13,CASSFNIMGEAFF
TRBD2,.,TRBJ2-7,TRBV5-1,CASSLAGTSWAYEQYF
TRBD1,.,TRBJ2-7,TRBV18,CASSPPRRGKDEQYF